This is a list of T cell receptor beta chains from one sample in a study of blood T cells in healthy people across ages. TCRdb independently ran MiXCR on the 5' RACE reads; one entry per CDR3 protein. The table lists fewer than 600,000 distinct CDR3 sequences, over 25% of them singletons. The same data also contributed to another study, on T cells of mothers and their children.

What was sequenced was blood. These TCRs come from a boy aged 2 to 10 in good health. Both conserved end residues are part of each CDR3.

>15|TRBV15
CATSVIDRGNYGYTF
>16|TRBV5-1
CASSLGRTGSSYEQYF
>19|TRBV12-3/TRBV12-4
CASSFSLSRGFYSNQPQHF
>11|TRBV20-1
CSGQANYGYTF
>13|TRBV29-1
CSVGTSGSYEQFF
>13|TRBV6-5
CASSRTLTYEQYF
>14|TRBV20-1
CSVPRGTNTGELFF
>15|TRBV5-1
CASSRGGQGGDEQYF
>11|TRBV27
CASHRNDEQFF
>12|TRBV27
CATRDYQETQYF
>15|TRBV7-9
CASSSPRTGGHGYTF
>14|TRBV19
CASSVPQGANEQYF
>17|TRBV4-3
CASSQLGQGQGYNEQFF
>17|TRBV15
CATSRDRQDGIGGEQFF
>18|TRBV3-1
CASSSWSSETVPNYGYTF
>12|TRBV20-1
CSASPGEDTQYF
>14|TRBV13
CASSPQSWTFGYTF
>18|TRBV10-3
CAISAASGRALITDTQYF
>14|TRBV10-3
CAISPGTSLGTQYF
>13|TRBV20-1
CSARAGMGTEAFF
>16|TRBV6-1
CASSQPGQGLDYEQYF
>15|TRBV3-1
CASSHVNQGGYGYTF
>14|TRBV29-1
CSVTLGSGANVLTF
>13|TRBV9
CASSVGGRDEQYF
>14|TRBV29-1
CSASGLNSNQPQHF
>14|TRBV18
CASSPLGESDEQYF
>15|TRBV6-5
CASSWTSGRVHEQYF
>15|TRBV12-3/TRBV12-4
CASSLVRGIGETQYF
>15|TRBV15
CATSRDPGKQETQYF
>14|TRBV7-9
CASTMPGTSNEQFF
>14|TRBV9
CASSARRTNSPLHF
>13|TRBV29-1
CSATGGSTDTQYF
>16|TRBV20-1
CSASPSGRVSYNEQFF
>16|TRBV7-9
CASSLNLAGTTGELFF
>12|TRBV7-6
CASSAYRAEQYF
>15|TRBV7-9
CASSLANPGRYGYTF
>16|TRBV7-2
CASSYTSGSGRETQYF
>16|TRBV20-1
CSASPYRARKSGEQFF
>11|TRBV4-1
CASREGQGIFF